This TCR beta chain was identified in a study of T cells in Graves' hyperthyroidism and ophthalmopathy. Study-wide results and limits: Researchers found most expanded thyroid clonotypes above 0.001 in blood as well. Prediction of ophthalmopathy progression came a median approximately 6 months pre-onset.

The CDR3 regions of TCR beta were amplified from RNA transcripts. First-round RT-PCR targeting the TCR CDR3 was performed with the HTBI primer set. TCRdb analysed the multiplex PCR reads with MiXCR anew, one entry per CDR3 protein. The sample consists of some 370,000 distinct CDR3 sequences, over 11% of them appearing once. This clonotype was seen many times. The antigen remains undetermined. The V segment lost 6 bases and the J segment 4 bases; nucleotides outside the gene matches: 13. The germline CDR1 and CDR2 sequences are MNHNS and SASEGT. The CDR3 totals 16 residues. The chain is built from TRBV6-1 and TRBJ2-7, with 9 bases identical to TRBD1. The TCR originated in a man in his fifties or sixties with Graves' ophthalmopathy. Sequenced material: blood. Written as DNA, the CDR3 is TGTGCCAGCAGGGAATGGGGGGGACAGGGAACGTACGAGCAGTACTTC. This gives the protein CASREWGGQGTYEQYF.